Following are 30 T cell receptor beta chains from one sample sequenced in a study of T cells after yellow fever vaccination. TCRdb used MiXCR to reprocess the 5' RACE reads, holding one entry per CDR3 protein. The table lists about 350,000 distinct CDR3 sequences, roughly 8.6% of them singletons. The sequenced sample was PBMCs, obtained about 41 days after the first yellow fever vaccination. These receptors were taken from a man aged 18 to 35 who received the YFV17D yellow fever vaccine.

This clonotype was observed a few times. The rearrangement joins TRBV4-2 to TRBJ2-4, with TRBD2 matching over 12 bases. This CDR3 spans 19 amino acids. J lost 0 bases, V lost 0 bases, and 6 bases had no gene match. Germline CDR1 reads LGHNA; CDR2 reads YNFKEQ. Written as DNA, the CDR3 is TGTGCCAGCAGCCAAGAAGGTCTAGCGGGGGGGGTAGCCAAAAACATTCAGTACTTC. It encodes CASSQEGLAGGVAKNIQYF.

The CDR3: CASSGTLPAGQFF. DNA for the CDR3: TGTGCCAGCAGCGGGACTTTACCGGCAGGGCAGTTCTTC. The chain employs TRBV9 and TRBJ2-1; D might be TRBD2 (5 bases). Trimming took 3 bases from V and 12 from J, leaving 16 bases between them. This CDR3 is 13 amino acids long. Germline V gene lookup returns CDR1 SGDLS and CDR2 YYNGEE.

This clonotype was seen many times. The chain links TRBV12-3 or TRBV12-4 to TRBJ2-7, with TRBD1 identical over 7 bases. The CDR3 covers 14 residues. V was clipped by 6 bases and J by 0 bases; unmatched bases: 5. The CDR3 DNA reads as TGTGCCAGCAGGCTGACAGGGAGCTCCTACGAGCAGTACTTC. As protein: CASRLTGSSYEQYF.

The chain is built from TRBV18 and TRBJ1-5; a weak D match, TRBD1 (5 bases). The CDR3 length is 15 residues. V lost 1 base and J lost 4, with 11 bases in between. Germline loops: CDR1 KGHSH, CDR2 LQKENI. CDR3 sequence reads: CASSPQQGYNQPQHF. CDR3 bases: TGTGCCAGCTCACCACAGCAGGGCTATAATCAGCCCCAGCATTTT.

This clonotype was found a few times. CDR3 amino acids: CASSYSTGWDTQYF. DNA for the CDR3: TGTGCCAGCAGTTACTCTACGGGGTGGGATACGCAGTATTTT. The chain joins TRBV6-5 to TRBJ2-3; tentatively, D is TRBD2 (5 bases). Germline CDR1 reads MNHEY; CDR2 reads SVGAGI. The ends were cut back, 0 bases at V and 6 bases at J, with 10 bases in the middle. The CDR3 covers 14 residues.

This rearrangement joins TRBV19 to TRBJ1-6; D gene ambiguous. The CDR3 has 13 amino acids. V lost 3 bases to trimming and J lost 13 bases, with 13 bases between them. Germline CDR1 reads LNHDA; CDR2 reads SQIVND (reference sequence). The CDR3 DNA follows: TGTGCCAGTAGTATTATGTCTCGAGGCCCCCTCCACTTT. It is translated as CASSIMSRGPLHF.

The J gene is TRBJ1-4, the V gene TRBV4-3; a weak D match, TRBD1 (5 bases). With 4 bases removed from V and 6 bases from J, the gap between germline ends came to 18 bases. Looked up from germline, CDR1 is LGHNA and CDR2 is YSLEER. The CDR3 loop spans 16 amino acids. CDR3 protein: CASSRSPGPRDEKLFF. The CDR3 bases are TGCGCCAGCAGCCGATCACCGGGGCCGAGGGATGAAAAACTGTTTTTT.

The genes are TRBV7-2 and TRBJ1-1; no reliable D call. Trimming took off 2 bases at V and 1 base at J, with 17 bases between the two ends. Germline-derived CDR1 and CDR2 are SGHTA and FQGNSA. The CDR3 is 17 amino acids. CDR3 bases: TGTGCCAGCAGCTTAATGGCACAGACCCTAGGGAACACTGAAGCTTTCTTT. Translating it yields CASSLMAQTLGNTEAFF.

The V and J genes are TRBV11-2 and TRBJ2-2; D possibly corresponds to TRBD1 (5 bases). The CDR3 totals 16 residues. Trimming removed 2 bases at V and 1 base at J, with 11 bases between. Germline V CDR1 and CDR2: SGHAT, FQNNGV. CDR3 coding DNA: TGTGCCAGCAGCTTAATCCAGGGCCTGAACACCGGGGAGCTGTTTTTT. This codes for CASSLIQGLNTGELFF.

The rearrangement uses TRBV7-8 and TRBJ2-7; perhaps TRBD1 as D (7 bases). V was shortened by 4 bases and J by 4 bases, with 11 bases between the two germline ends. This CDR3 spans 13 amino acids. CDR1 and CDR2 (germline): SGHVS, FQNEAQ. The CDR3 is CASSSTGTYEQYF. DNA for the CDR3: TGTGCCAGCAGCTCGACAGGGACTTACGAGCAGTACTTC.

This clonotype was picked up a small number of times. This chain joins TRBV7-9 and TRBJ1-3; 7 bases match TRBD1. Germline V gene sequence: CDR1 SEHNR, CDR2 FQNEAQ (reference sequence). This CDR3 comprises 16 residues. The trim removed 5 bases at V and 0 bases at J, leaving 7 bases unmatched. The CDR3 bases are TGTGCCAGCAGCCCGGACAGGAGTTACTCTGGAAACACCATATATTTT. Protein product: CASSPDRSYSGNTIYF.

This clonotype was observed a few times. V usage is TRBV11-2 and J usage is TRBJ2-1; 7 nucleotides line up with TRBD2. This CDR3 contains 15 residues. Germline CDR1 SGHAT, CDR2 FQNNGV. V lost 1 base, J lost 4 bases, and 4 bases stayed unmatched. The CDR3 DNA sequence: TGTGCCAGCAGCTTAGCGTGGGGGGGTTACAATGAGCAGTTCTTC. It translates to CASSLAWGGYNEQFF. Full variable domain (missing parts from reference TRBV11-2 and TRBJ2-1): EAGVAQSPRYKIIEKRQSVAFWCNPISGHATLYWYQQILGQGPKLLIQFQNNGVVDDSQLPKDRFSAERLKGVDSTLKIQPAKLEDSAVYLCASSLAWGGYNEQFFGPGTRLTVL.

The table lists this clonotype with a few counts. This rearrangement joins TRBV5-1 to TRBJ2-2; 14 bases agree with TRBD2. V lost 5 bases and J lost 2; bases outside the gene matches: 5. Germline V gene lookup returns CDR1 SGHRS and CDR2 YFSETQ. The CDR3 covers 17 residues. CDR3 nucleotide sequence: TGCGCCAGCAGTTCCGGGACTAGCGGGGGAAACACCGGGGAGCTGTTTTTT. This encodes CASSSGTSGGNTGELFF.

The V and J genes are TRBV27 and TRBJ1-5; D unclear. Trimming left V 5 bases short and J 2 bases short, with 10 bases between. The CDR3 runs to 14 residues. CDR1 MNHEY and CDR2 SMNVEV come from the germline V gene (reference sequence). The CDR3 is CASSPYIGNQPQHF. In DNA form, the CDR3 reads TGTGCCAGCAGTCCCTACATAGGCAATCAGCCCCAGCATTTT.

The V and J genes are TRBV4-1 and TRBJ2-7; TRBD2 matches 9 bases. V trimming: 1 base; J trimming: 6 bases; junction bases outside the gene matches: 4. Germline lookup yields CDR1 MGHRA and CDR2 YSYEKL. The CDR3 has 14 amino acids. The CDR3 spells CASSQVVTSGEQYV. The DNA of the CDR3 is TGCGCCAGCAGCCAAGTTGTGACTAGCGGCGAGCAGTACGTC.

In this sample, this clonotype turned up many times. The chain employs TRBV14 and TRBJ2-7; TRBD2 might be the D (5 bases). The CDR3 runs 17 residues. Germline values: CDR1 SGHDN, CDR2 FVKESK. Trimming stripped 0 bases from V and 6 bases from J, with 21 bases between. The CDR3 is CASSQELGERWESEQYF. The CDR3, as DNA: TGTGCCAGCAGCCAAGAGTTGGGTGAACGGTGGGAGAGCGAGCAGTACTTC.

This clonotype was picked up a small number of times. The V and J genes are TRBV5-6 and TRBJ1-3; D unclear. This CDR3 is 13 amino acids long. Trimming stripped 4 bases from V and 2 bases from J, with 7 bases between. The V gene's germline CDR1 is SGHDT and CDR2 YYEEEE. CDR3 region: CASSHSPGNTIYF. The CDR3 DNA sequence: TGTGCCAGCAGCCACTCACCTGGAAACACCATATATTTT.

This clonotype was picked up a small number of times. CDR3 bases: TGCGCCAGCAGCTCCCGGGACAGCTACTCTGGGGCCAACGTCCTGACTTTC. Translating it yields CASSSRDSYSGANVLTF. The gene calls are TRBV5-1 and TRBJ2-6; 7 bases are a match to TRBD1. V lost 3 bases and J lost 0; bases outside the gene matches: 6. CDR1 SGHRS and CDR2 YFSETQ come from the germline V gene. There are 17 residues in the CDR3.

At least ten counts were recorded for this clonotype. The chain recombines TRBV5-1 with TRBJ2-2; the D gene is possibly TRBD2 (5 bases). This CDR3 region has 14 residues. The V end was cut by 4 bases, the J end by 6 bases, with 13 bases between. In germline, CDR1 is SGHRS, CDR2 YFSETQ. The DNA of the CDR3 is TGCGCCAGCAGCGAAAGGACTGGACCCGGGGAGCTGTTTTTT. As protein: CASSERTGPGELFF.

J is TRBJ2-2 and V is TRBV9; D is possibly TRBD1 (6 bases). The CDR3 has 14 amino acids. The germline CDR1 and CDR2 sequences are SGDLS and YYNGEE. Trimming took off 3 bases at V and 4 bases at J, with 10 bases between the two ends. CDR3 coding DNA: TGTGCCAGCAGCGCAGGACAGTTCACCGGGGAGCTGTTTTTT. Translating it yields CASSAGQFTGELFF.

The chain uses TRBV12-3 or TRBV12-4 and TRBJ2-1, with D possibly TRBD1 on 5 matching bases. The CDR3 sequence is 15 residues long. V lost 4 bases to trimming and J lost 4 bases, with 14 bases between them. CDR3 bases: TGTGCCAGCAGTTCCGGTCGACAGCTATACAATGAGCAGTTCTTC. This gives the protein CASSSGRQLYNEQFF.

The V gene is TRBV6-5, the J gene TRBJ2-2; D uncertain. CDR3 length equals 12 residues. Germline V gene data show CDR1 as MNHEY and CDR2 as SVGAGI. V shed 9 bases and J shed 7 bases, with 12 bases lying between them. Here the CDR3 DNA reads TGTGCCAGTGCCCCCTCGAACGGGGAGCTGTTTTTT. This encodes CASAPSNGELFF.

DNA of the CDR3: TGTGCCAGCAGCTTAGATTTAGTACGAAGCTATGAGCAGTTCTTC. This codes for CASSLDLVRSYEQFF. This rearrangement joins TRBV7-2 to TRBJ2-1, with D uncertain. The CDR3 runs to 15 residues. Germline loops: CDR1 SGHTA, CDR2 FQGNSA. V gave up 1 base and J gave up 8 bases, with 15 bases separating them.

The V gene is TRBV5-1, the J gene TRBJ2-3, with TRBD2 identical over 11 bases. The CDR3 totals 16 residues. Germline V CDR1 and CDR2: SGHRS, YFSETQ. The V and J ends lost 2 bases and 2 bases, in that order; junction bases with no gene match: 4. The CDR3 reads CASSLTSGGHTDTQYF. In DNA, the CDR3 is TGCGCCAGCAGCTTAACTAGCGGGGGCCACACAGATACGCAGTATTTT.

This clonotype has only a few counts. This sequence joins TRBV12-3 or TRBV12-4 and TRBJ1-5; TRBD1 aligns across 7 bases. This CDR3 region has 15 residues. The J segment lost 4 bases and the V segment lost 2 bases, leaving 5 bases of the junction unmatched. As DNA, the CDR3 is TGTGCCAGCAGTTTACTGGGACAGAGGAATCAGCCCCAGCATTTT. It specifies CASSLLGQRNQPQHF.

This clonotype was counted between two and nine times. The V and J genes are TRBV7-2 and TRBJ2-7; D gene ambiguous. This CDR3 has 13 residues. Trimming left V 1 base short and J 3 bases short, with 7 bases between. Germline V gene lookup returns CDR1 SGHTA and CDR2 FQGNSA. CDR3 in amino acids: CASSLDRNYEQYF. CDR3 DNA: TGTGCCAGCAGCTTAGACAGAAACTACGAGCAGTACTTC.

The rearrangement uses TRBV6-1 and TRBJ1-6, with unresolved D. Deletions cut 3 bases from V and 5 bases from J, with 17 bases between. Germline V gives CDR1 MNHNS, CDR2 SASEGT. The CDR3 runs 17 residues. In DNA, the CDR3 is TGTGCCAGCAGTGAGACCGGAGCTTATGTCGATAATTCACCCCTCCACTTT. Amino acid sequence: CASSETGAYVDNSPLHF.

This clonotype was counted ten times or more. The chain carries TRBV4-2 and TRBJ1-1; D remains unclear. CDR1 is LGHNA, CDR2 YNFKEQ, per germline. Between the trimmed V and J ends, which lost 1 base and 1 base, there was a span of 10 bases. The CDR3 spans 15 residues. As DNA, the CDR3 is TGTGCCAGCAGCCAAGGGGAAAGGGCGAACACTGAAGCTTTCTTT. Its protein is CASSQGERANTEAFF.

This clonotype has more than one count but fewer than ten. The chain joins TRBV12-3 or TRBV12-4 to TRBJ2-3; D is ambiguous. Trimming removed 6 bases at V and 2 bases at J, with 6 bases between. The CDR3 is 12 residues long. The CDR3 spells CASRDLTDTQYF. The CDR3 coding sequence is TGTGCCAGCAGGGACCTCACAGATACGCAGTATTTT.

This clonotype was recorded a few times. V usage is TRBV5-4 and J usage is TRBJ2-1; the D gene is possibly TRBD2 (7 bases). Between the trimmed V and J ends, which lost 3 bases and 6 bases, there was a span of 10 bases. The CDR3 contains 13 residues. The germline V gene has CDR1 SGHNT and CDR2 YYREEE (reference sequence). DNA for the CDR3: TGTGCCAGCAGCTCGGCGGGGGCCAATGAGCAGTTCTTC. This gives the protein CASSSAGANEQFF. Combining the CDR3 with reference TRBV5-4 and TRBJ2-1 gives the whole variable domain ETGVTQSPTHLIKTRGQQVTLRCSSQSGHNTVSWYQQALGQGPQFIFQYYREEENGRGNFPPRFSGLQFPNYSSELNVNALELDDSALYLCASSSAGANEQFFGPGTRLTVL.